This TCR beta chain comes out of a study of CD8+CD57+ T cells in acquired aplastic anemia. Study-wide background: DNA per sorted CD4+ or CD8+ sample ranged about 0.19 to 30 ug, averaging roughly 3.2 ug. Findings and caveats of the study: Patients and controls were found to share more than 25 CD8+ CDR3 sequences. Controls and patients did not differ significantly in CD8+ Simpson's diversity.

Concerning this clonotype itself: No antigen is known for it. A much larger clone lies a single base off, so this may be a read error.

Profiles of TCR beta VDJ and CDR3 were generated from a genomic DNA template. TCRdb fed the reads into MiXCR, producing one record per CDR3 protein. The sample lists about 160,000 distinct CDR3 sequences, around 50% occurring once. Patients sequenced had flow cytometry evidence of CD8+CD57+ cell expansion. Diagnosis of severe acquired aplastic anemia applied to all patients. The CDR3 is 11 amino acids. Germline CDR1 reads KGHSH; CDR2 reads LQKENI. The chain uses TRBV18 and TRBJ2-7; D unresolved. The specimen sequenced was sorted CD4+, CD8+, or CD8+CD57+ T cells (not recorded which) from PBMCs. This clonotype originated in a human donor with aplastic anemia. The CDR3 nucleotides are TGTGCCAGCTCACTATCCATCGAGCGGTACTTC. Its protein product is CASSLSIERYF.